This T cell receptor beta chain was obtained from a study of radiation and T cells in renal cell carcinoma. Documented time point: blood 2 weeks post-SBRT. Treatment reported: 15 Gy SBRT to primary tumor, nephrectomy 4 weeks later. Germline V gives CDR1 MNHNY, CDR2 SVGAGI (reference sequence). J was trimmed by 3 bases and V by 2 bases; bases with no gene match: 6. This CDR3 is built from 15 residues. Sequenced by immunoSEQ multiplex PCR; TCRdb stores in-frame clones only, minus some. The data contain 160,000 or so clones, roughly 90% of them singletons. Source: blood, taken from a patient whose treatment included radiotherapy and nephrectomy. The chain couples TRBV6-6 to TRBJ1-1, with 7 bases matching TRBD1. The receptor comes from a woman aged 50 to 60 with renal cell carcinoma. CDR3 nucleotides: TGTGCCAGCAGTTACGACAGGGCACTGGACACTGAAGCTTTCTTT. This codes for CASSYDRALDTEAFF.